This T cell receptor (beta chain) was recovered during a study of molecular identifiers for immune sequencing clone quantification. Overall study: In the replicates, RNA derived from 20,000 or 100,000 naive CD8 cells was divided into five parts, and four were sequenced.

This clonotype was detected ten times or more. Its antigen remains unidentified. Libraries of naive CD8 T cells were made from around 20,000 to 1,000,000 sorted cells. They used 10%, 30% or 50% RNA. TCRdb passed the PCR reads through MiXCR, listing each CDR3 protein once. The sample shows 70,000 to 95,000 distinct CDR3 sequences, around 20% of them seen only once. Study-level findings and limits: Spiked Jurkat TCR RNA from one cell was reportedly detectable among around 1 million naive cells.

Sequencing input: naive CD8+ T cells from blood, with Jurkat cell RNA spiked in. The subset denotes: FACS-sorted CD8+CD4-CCR7+CD45RA+ naive T cells. The clonotype was recovered from a human donor in good health. Some libraries in this study had Jurkat cell RNA spiked in.

CDR3 sequence: CASSSTSYEQYF. CDR3 in DNA: TGTGCCAGCAGCTCCACCTCCTACGAGCAGTACTTC. The genes are TRBV7-9 and TRBJ2-7; D is ambiguous. Trimming took 4 bases from V and 0 from J, leaving 4 bases between them. The germline V gene has CDR1 SEHNR and CDR2 FQNEAQ (reference sequence). This CDR3 comprises 12 residues.